This is a list of T cell receptor beta chains from one sample in a study of blood T cell repertoires in COVID-19. Libraries were prepared by immunoSEQ multiplex PCR; TCRdb keeps only in-frame clonotypes and omits some of them. In the table there are around 180,000 clones, 70% to 85% of which are singletons. Sequenced: peripheral blood. Source of these receptors: a man aged 80 or over with COVID-19, enrolled during active disease. Each CDR3 is given with its conserved first and last residue.

V	J	CDR3
TRBV29-1	TRBJ1-1	CSAGGTLNTEAFF
TRBV24-1	TRBJ2-5	CATSDSGLAGDETQYF
TRBV5-1	TRBJ1-4	CASTTGTSGEKLFF
TRBV5-8	TRBJ2-7	CASSLDLGDEQYF
TRBV19	TRBJ1-4	CASSINSIIEKLFF
TRBV12-5	TRBJ2-3	CASGLDRGTDTQYF
TRBV15	TRBJ1-2	CATSSLEGAPFYGYTF
TRBV19	TRBJ1-4	CASQGGGGSEKLFF
TRBV21-1	TRBJ1-1	CASSKGGQGAVNTEAFF
TRBV5-6	TRBJ1-1	CASSLSLWARNTEAFF
TRBV10-2	TRBJ1-5	CASSEQGNQPQHF
TRBV15	TRBJ1-1	CATSRVIGQGRAFF
TRBV6-5	TRBJ1-4	CASSQGYKGEKLFF
TRBV6-5	TRBJ2-6	CASSYAGSGANVLTF
TRBV18	TRBJ2-7	CASSPGTVTYEQYF
TRBV9	TRBJ1-6	CASGENLAAVSPLHF
TRBV12-3/TRBV12-4	TRBJ1-1	CASSLAESLKAFF
TRBV24-1	TRBJ2-1	CATSDPGLAGEGQFF
TRBV5-6	TRBJ2-7	CASSPLGRDEQYF
TRBV19	TRBJ1-2	CASSTVRQGGGYTF
TRBV7-6	TRBJ2-1	CASSPTSGGYNEQFF
TRBV4-1	TRBJ2-5	CASSRMGERGGQETQYF
TRBV7-6	TRBJ1-1	CASSLSGQGVVVGTEAFF
TRBV5-1	TRBJ1-4	CASSSGQGYEKLFF
TRBV14	TRBJ1-4	CASSQVQLNEKLFF